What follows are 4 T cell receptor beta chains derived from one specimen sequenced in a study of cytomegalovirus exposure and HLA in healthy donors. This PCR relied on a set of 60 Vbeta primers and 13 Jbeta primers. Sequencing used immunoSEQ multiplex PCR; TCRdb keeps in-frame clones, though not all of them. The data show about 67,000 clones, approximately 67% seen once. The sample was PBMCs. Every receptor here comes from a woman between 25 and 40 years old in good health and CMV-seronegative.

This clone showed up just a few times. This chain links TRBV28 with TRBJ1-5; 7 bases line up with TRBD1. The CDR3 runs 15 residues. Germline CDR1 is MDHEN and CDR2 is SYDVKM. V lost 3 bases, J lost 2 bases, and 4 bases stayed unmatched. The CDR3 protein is CASSLAGGRNQPQHF. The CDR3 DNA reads TGTGCCAGCAGTTTGGCAGGGGGACGCAATCAGCCCCAGCATTTT.

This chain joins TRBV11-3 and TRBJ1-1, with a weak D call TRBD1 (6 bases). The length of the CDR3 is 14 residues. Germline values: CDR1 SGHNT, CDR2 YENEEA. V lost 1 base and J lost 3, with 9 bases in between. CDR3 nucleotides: TGTGCCAGCAGCTTAGGGGGGCCCCACACTGAAGCTTTCTTT. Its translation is CASSLGGPHTEAFF.

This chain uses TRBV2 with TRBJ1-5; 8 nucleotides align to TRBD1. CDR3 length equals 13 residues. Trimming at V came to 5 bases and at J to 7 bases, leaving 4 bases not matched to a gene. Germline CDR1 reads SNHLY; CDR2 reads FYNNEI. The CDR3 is CASSRDRTQPQHF. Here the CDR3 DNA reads TGTGCCAGCAGTCGGGACAGGACCCAGCCCCAGCATTTT.

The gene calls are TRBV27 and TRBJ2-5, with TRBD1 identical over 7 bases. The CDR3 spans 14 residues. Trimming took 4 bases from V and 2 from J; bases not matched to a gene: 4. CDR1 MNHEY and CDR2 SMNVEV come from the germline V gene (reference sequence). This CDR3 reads CASSSRTGQETQYF. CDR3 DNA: TGTGCCAGCAGTTCCCGGACAGGACAAGAGACCCAGTACTTC.